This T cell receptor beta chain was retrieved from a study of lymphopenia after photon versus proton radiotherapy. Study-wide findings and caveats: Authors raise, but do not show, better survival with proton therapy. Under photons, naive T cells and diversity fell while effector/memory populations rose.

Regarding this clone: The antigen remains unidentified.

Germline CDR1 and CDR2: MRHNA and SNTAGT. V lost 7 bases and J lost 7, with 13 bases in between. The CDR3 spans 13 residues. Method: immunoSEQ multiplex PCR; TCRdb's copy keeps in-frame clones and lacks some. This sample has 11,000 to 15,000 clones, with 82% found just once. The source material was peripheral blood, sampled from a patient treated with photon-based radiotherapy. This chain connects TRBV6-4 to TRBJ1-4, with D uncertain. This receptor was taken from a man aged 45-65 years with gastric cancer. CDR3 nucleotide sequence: TGTGCCAGCATGGAGGAGAATATTGAAAAACTGTTTTTT. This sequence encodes CASMEENIEKLFF.